This TCR beta chain was identified in a study of beta chain features in type 1 diabetes. Sorting produced populations that all topped 95% purity. The V and J ends lost 2 bases and 5 bases respectively, with 12 bases between them. Germline values: CDR1 ENHRY, CDR2 SYGVKD. The CDR3 has 14 residues. Every bit of the isolated RNA underwent reverse transcription, so sequencing read expressed TCRB transcripts. Produced via immunoSEQ multiplex PCR; TCRdb's table is partial and in-frame only. The table shows 40,000 to 50,000 clones, with about 68% occurring only once. Of note for this clone: The antigen remains undetermined.

General study findings and limits: A pattern of fewer insertions and more deletions at VDJ junctions was seen in type 1 diabetes patients. Within each of all four CD4+ subsets, Type 1 diabetes patients had TCRB CDR3s that were moderately but significantly shorter.

The chain carries TRBV10-3 and TRBJ1-1, with D tentatively TRBD1 (5 bases). The clonotype comes from a man aged 25 to 40 with type 1 diabetes. Some clones in this sample may be carry-over from other donors' samples. The sequencing sample was made of Tregs from blood. Written as DNA, the CDR3 is TGTGCCATCAGTGAGGGCAGGGAGGCGACTGAAGCTTTCTTT. This sequence encodes CAISEGREATEAFF.